This T cell receptor beta chain was documented in a study of tumor-infiltrating lymphocytes in primary liver carcinoma. Study summary: Tumors, staged T1-T3 N0M0, spanned about 4.2 to 10 cm. Each sample had roughly 3.5 to 7.5 million productive TCRbeta reads regardless of tissue type. Points from the study as a whole: Blood fell significantly below tumors in its top-250-clone fraction (p = 0.039).

Co-extraction of RNA and DNA was performed on 20-30 mg of unsorted bulk tissue. These patients lived with chronic HBV infection and had never been treated. Per the germline V gene, CDR1 is SGHRS and CDR2 is YFSETQ. The CDR3 loop spans 15 amino acids. Comment on this clonotype: What it binds is unknown. At one end the junction does not follow the germline gene, possibly because of a read error.

Total RNA (approximately 500 ng) served as template for TCR beta cDNA synthesis primed by a constant-region primer. Slightly modified ARM-PCR served as the procedure for the TCR beta libraries. These libraries came from three rounds of nested multiplex PCR. Researchers ran the first two PCR rounds for approximately 10 cycles each with TRBV1-TRBV30 forward primers and a C-beta reverse primer. TCRdb called the multiplex PCR reads again in MiXCR, with one record for every CDR3 protein. Of roughly 120,000 distinct CDR3 sequences listed, under 70% are singletons. The clonotype was recovered from a woman in her sixties or seventies with primary liver carcinoma and hepatitis B virus infection. This chain connects TRBV5-1 to TRBJ2-7, with D possibly matching TRBD2 (5 bases). The sample comprised tumor-adjacent normal liver tissue. CDR3 bases: TGCCCCAGCAGCTTGGCTAGCCCTAGCTCCTACGAGCAGTACTTC. It translates to CPSSLASPSSYEQYF.